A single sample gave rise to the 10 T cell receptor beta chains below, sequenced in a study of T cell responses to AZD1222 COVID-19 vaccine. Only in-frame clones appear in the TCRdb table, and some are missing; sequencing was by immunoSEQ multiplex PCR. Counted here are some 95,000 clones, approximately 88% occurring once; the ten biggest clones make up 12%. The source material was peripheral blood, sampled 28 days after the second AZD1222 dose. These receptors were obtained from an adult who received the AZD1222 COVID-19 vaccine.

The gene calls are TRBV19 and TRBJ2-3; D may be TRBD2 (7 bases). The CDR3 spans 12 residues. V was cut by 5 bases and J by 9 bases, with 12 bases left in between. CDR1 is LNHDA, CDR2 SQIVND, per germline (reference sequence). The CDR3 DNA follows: TGTGCCAGTAGTCTGCCGGGGGGCACGCAGTATTTT. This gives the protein CASSLPGGTQYF.

The CDR3 protein is CASSQEETRDEQYF. CDR3 in DNA: TGTGCCAGCAGCCAAGAAGAGACGCGGGACGAGCAGTACTTC. The rearrangement uses TRBV4-2 and TRBJ2-7; perhaps TRBD2 as D (5 bases). V lost 0 bases to trimming and J lost 5 bases, with 11 bases between them. CDR3 length: 14 residues. CDR1 and CDR2 from the germline V gene are LGHNA and YNFKEQ.

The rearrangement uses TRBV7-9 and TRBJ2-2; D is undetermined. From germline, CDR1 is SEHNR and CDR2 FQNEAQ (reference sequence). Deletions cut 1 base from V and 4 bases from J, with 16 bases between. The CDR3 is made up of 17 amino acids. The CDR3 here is CASSLVPINAFTGELFF. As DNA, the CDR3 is TGTGCCAGCAGCTTAGTCCCGATCAACGCCTTCACCGGGGAGCTGTTTTTT.

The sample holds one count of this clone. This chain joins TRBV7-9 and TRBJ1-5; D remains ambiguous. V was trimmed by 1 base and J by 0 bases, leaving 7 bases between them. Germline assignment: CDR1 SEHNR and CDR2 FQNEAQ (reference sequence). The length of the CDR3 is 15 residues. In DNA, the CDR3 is TGTGCCAGCAGCTTAGGAGAAAATAGCAATCAGCCCCAGCATTTT. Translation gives CASSLGENSNQPQHF.

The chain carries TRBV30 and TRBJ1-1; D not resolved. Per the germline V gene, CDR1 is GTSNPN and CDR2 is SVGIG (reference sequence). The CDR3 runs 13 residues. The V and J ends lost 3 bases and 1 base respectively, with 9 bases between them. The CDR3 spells CAWRPFGNTEAFF. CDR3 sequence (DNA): TGTGCCTGGAGGCCATTCGGGAACACTGAAGCTTTCTTT.

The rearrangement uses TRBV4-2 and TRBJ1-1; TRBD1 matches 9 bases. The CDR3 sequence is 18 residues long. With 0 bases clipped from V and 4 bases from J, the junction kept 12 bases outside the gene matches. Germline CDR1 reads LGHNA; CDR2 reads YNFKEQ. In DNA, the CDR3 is TGTGCCAGCAGCCAAGATAGGTCCGGACAGGGGTACGGCACTGAAGCTTTCTTT. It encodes CASSQDRSGQGYGTEAFF.

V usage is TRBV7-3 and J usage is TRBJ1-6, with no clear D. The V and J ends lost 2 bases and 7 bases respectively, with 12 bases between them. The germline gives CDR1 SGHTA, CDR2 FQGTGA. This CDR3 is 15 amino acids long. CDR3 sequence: CASSLGNSQNSPLHF. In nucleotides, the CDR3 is TGTGCCAGCAGCTTAGGCAACAGCCAAAATTCACCCCTCCACTTT.

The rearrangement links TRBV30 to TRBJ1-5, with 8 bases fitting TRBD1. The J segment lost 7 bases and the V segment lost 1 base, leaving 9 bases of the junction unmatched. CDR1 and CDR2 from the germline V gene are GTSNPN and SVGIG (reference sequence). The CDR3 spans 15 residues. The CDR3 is CAWSAAQGVNQPQHF. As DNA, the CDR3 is TGTGCCTGGAGTGCAGCACAGGGGGTTAACCAGCCCCAGCATTTT.

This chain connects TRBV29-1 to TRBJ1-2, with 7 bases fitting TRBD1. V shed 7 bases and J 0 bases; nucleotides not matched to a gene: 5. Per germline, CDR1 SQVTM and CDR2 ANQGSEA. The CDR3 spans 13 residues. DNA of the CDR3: TGCAGCGGTGGACAGGCGGCTAACTATGGCTACACCTTC. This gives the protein CSGGQAANYGYTF.

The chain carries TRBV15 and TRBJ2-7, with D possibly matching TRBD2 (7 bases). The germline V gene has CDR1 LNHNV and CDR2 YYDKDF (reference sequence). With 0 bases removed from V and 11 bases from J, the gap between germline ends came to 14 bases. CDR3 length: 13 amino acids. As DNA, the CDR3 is TGTGCCACCAGCAGAGATACAGGGAGCGGGGAGTACTTC. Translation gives CATSRDTGSGEYF.